This TCR beta chain was identified during a study of blood T cell repertoires in COVID-19. Overall study context: Both acute and convalescent COVID-19 samples were obtained from the United States, Italy and Spain. T cells, B-cell-depleted T cells, or PBMCs supplied cDNA or gDNA.

Cohort 3 donors counted as recovered after two negative PCRs, clearance, or resolved symptoms. Clones were read by immunoSEQ multiplex PCR, and TCRdb kept only the in-frame ones, dropping some. The table lists 250,000 or so clones, about 89% of them singletons. V lost 3 bases, J lost 2 bases, and 4 bases lay in between. This CDR3 region has 12 residues. Per the germline V gene, CDR1 is LGHDT and CDR2 is YNNKEL (reference sequence). This clonotype was obtained from a woman aged 18-35 years who had recovered from COVID-19. The sequencing input was PBMCs or T cells enriched from blood (not recorded which). J is TRBJ1-1 and V is TRBV3-1 (or the pseudogene TRBV3-2); unclear D gene. CDR3 amino acids: CASSHRNTEAFF. The CDR3 DNA reads TGTGCCAGCAGCCACAGAAACACTGAAGCTTTCTTT.